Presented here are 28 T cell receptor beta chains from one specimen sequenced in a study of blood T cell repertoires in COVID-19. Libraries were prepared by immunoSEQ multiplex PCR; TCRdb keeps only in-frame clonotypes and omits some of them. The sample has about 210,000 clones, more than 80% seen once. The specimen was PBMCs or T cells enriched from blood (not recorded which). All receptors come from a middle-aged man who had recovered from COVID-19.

For the CDR3, the DNA is TGCGCCAGCACCCTCGGACTAGCGGGATCGAAGTACCAAGAGACCCAGTACTTC. Translation: CASTLGLAGSKYQETQYF. This chain connects TRBV5-1 to TRBJ2-5; 12 bases line up with TRBD2. Germline loops: CDR1 SGHRS, CDR2 YFSETQ. The CDR3 consists of 18 residues. Unmatched junction bases numbered 12, after V lost 6 bases and J lost 0 bases.

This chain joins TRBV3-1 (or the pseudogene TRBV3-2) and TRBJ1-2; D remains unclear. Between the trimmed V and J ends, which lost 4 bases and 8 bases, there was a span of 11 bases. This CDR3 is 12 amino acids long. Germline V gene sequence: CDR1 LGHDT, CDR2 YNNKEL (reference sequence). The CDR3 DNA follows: TGTGCCAGCAGCCTCAAGTCGGGGGGCTACACCTTC. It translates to CASSLKSGGYTF.

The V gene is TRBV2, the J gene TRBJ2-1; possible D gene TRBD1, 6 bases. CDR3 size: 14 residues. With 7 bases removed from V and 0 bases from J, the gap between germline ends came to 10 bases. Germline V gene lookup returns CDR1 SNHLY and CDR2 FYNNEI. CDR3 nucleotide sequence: TGTGCCAGCATGGGGACATACTCCTACAATGAGCAGTTCTTC. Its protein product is CASMGTYSYNEQFF.

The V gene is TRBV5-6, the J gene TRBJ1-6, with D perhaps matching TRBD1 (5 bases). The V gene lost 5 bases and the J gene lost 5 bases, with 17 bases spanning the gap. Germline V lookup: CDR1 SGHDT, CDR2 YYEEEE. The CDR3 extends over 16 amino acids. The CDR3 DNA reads TGTGCCAGCAGTTCAGGGAGGGTCAGTAATAATTCACCCCTCCACTTT. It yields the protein CASSSGRVSNNSPLHF.

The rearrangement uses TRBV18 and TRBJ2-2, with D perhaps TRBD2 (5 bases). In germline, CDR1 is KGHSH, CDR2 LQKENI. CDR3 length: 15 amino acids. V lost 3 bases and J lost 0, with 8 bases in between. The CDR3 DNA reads TGTGCCAGCTCACCGGCGGAGGCGAACACCGGGGAGCTGTTTTTT. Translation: CASSPAEANTGELFF.

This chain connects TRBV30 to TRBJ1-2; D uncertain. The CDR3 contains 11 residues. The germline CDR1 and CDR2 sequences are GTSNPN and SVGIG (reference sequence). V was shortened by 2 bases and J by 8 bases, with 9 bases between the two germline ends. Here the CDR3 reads CAWSILRGYTF. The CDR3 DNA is TGTGCCTGGAGTATCCTAAGAGGCTACACCTTC.

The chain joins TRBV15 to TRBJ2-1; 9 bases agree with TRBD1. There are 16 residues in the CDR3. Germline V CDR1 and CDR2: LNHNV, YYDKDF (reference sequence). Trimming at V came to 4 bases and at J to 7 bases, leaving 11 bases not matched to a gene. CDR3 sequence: CATSMFIGTGSNEQFF. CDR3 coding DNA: TGTGCCACCAGCATGTTCATAGGGACAGGGTCAAATGAGCAGTTCTTC.

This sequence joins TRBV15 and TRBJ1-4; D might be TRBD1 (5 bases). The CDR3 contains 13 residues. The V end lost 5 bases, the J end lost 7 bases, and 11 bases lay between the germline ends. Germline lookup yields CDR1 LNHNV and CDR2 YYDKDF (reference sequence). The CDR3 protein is CATSGFGGEKLFF. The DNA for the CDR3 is TGTGCCACCAGCGGGTTCGGGGGTGAAAAACTGTTTTTT.

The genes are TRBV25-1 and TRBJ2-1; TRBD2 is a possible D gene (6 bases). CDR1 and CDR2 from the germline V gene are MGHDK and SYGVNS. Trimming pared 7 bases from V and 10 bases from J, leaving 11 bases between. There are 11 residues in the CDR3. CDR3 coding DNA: TGTGCCAGCACCGGAGGGGCCGAGCAGTTCTTC. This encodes CASTGGAEQFF.

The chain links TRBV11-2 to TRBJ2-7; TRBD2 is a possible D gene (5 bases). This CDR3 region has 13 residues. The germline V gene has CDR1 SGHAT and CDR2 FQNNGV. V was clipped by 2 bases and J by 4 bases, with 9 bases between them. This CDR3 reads CASSLSGIYEQYF. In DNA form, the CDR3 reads TGTGCCAGCAGCTTATCGGGGATTTACGAGCAGTACTTC.

The DNA of the CDR3 is TGTGCCAGCACCGACACAAGACAGACCGATGGCTACACCTTC. Translated: CASTDTRQTDGYTF. The chain links TRBV2 to TRBJ1-2, with a possible D match to TRBD1 (5 bases). The V gene lost 7 bases and the J gene lost 6 bases, with 18 bases spanning the gap. This CDR3 has 14 residues. CDR1 and CDR2 (germline): SNHLY, FYNNEI.

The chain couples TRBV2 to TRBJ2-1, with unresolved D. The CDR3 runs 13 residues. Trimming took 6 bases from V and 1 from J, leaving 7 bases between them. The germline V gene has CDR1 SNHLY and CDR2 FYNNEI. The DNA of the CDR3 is TGTGCCAGCAGGCGGAATTCCTACAATGAGCAGTTCTTC. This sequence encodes CASRRNSYNEQFF.

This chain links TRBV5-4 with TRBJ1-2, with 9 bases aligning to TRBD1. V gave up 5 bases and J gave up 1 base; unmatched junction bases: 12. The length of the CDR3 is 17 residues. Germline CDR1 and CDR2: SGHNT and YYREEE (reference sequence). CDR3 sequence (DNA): TGTGCCAGCAGTCACAGCCGGGACAGGGCGATTAACTATGGCTACACCTTC. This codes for CASSHSRDRAINYGYTF.

The DNA for the CDR3 is TGTGCCAGCAGCCAGCCGGGACAGGGCGGCAATCAGCCCCAGCATTTT. Translated: CASSQPGQGGNQPQHF. J is TRBJ1-5 and V is TRBV4-2; 9 bases are shared with TRBD1. Germline CDR1 reads LGHNA; CDR2 reads YNFKEQ. The CDR3 consists of 16 residues. The V segment lost 3 bases and the J segment 2 bases; nucleotides outside the gene matches: 5.

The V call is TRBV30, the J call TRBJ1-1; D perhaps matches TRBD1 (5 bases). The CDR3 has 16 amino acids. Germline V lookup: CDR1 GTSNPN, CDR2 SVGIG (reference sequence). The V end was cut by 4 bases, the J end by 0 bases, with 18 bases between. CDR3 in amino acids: CAWTRRDSGLNTEAFF. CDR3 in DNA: TGTGCCTGGACCCGCAGGGACTCCGGGCTGAACACTGAAGCTTTCTTT.

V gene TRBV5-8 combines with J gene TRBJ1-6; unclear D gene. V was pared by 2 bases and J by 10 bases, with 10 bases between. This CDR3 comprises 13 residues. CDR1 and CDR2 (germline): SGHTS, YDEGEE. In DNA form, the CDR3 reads TGTGCCAGCAGCTTTGAGGTGAACTCACCCCTCCACTTT. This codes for CASSFEVNSPLHF. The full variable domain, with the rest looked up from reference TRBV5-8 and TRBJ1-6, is EAGVTQSPTHLIKTRGQQATLRCSPISGHTSVYWYQQALGLGLQFLLWYDEGEERNRGNFPPRFSGRQFPNYSSELNVNALELEDSALYLCASSFEVNSPLHFGNGTRLTVT.

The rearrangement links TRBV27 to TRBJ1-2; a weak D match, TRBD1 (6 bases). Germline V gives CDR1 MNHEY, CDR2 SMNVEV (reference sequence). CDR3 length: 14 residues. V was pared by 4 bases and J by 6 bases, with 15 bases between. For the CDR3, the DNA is TGTGCCAGCAGTTCCCCGCGCAGGGGCGATGGCTACACCTTC. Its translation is CASSSPRRGDGYTF.

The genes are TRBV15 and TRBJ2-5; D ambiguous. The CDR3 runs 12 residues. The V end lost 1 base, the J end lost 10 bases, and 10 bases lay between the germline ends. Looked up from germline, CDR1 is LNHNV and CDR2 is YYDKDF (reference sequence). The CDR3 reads CATSRVSFVQYF. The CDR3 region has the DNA TGTGCCACCAGCAGAGTCAGTTTCGTCCAGTACTTC.

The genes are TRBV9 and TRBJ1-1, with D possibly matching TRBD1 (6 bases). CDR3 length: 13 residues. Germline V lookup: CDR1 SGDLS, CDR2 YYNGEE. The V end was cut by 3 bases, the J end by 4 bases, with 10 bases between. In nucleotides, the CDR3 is TGTGCCAGCAGCGGGGGGGGCGGCACTGAAGCTTTCTTT. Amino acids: CASSGGGGTEAFF.

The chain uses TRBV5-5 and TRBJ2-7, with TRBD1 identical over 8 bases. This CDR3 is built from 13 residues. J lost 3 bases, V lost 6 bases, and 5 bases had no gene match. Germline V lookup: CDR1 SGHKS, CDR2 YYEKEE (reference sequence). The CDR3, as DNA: TGTGCCAGCATCGGACAGGGTGGCTACGAGCAGTACTTC. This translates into CASIGQGGYEQYF.

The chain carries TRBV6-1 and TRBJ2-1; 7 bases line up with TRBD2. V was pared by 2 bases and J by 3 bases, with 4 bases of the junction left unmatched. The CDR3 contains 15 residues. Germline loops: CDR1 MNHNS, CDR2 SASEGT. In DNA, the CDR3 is TGTGCCAGCAGTGAAACCACTAGCGTCTACAATGAGCAGTTCTTC. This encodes CASSETTSVYNEQFF.

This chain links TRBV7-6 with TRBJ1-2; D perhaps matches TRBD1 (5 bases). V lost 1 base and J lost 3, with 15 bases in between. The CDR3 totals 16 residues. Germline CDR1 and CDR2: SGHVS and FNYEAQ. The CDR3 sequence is CASSLEPAGNYYGYTF. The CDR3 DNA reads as TGTGCCAGCAGCTTAGAACCCGCAGGGAATTACTATGGCTACACCTTC. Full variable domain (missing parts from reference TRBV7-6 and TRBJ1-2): GAGVSQSPRYKVTKRGQDVALRCDPISGHVSLYWYRQALGQGPEFLTYFNYEAQQDKSGLPNDRFSAERPEGSISTLTIQRTEQRDSAMYRCASSLEPAGNYYGYTFGSGTRLTVV.

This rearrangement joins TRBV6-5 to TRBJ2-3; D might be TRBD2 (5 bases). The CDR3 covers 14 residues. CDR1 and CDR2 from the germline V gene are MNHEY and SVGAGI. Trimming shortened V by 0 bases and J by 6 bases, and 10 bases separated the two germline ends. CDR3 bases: TGTGCCAGCAGTTACTCCGACCTAGCCGATACGCAGTATTTT. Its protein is CASSYSDLADTQYF.

The CDR3 spells CASSLWGRERNEKLFF. CDR3 nucleotides: TGTGCCAGCAGCTTATGGGGCCGGGAGCGTAATGAAAAACTGTTTTTT. The rearrangement joins TRBV7-6 to TRBJ1-4, with D tentatively TRBD1 (5 bases). The CDR3 spans 16 residues. Trimming removed 2 bases at V and 4 bases at J, with 14 bases between. Germline V gene lookup returns CDR1 SGHVS and CDR2 FNYEAQ.

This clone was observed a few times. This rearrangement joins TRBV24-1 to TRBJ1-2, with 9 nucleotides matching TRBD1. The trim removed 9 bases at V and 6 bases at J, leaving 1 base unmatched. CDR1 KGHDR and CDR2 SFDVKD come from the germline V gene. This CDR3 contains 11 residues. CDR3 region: CATGDRDGYTF. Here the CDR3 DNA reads TGTGCCACCGGGGACAGGGATGGCTACACCTTC.

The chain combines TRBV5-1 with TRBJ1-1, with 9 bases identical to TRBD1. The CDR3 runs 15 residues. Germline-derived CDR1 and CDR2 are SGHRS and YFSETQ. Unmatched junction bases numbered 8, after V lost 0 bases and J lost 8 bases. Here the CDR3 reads CASSLGGQGLLEAFF. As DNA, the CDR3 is TGCGCCAGCAGCTTGGGAGGACAGGGGCTTTTGGAAGCTTTCTTT.

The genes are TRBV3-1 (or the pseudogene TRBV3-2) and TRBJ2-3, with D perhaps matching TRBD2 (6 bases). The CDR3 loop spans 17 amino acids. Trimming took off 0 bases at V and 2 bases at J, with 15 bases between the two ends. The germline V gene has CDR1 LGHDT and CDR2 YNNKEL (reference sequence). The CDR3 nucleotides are TGTGCCAGCAGCCAAGATGGCGGGGCAGATTCCACAGATACGCAGTATTTT. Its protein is CASSQDGGADSTDTQYF.

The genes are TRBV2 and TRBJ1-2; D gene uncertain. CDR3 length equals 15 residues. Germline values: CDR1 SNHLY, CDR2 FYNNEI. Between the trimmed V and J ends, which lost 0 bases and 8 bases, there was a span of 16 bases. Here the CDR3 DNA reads TGTGCCAGCAGTGAAGCGCCGGGAAGGAACGTGGGCTACACCTTC. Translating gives CASSEAPGRNVGYTF. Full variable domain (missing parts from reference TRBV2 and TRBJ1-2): EPEVTQTPSHQVTQMGQEVILRCVPISNHLYFYWYRQILGQKVEFLVSFYNNEISEKSEIFDDQFSVERPDGSNFTLKIRSTKLEDSAMYFCASSEAPGRNVGYTFGSGTRLTVV.